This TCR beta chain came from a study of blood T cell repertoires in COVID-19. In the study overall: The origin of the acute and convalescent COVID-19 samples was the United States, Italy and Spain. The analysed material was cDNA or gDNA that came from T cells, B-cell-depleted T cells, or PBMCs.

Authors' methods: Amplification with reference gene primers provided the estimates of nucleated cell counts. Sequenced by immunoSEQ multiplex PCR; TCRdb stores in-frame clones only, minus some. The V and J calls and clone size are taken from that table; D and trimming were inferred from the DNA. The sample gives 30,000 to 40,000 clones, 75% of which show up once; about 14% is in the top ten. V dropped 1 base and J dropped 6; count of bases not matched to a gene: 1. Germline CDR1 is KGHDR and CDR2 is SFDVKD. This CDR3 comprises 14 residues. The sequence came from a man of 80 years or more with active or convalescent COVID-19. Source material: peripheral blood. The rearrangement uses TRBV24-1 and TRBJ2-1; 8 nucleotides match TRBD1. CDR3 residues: CATSDLTGGNEQFF. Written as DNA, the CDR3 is TGTGCCACCAGTGATTTAACAGGGGGCAATGAGCAGTTCTTC.